The 26 T cell receptor beta chains in this list originate from one sample, sequenced in a study of T cell responses to AZD1222 COVID-19 vaccine. Libraries were prepared by immunoSEQ multiplex PCR; TCRdb keeps only in-frame clonotypes and omits some of them. The data contain more than 95,000 clones, approximately 91% of them singletons. The sample here was peripheral blood, taken on day 0 of AZD1222 vaccination. These receptor sequences come from an adult in good health.

The gene calls are TRBV5-1 and TRBJ2-7, with 11 nucleotides matching TRBD1. This CDR3 is 16 amino acids long. The V gene end was trimmed by 0 bases and the J gene end by 4 bases; junction bases not matched to a gene: 6. The germline V gene encodes CDR1 SGHRS and CDR2 YFSETQ. The CDR3 DNA reads TGCGCCAGCAGCTTGGATCGGGACAGGGGGGCGTACGAGCAGTACTTC. Translating gives CASSLDRDRGAYEQYF.

V usage is TRBV12-3 or TRBV12-4 and J usage is TRBJ2-2, with 7 nucleotides matching TRBD2. CDR3 size: 13 residues. The V gene end was trimmed by 6 bases and the J gene end by 6 bases; junction bases not matched to a gene: 4. The CDR3 nucleotides read TGTGCCAGCAGGACGACTAGCCCCGGGGAGCTGTTTTTT. This gives the protein CASRTTSPGELFF.

The chain combines TRBV7-8 with TRBJ2-5, with D possibly TRBD2 on 6 matching bases. CDR1 and CDR2 from the germline V gene are SGHVS and FQNEAQ. The CDR3 has 16 amino acids. V dropped 5 bases and J dropped 4 bases, with 20 bases sitting between them. The CDR3 protein is CASSQNGLLLGETQYF. CDR3 bases: TGTGCCAGCAGCCAAAACGGACTATTGCTTGGAGAGACCCAGTACTTC.

The rearrangement links TRBV6-4 to TRBJ2-3; the D is unclear. Trimming pared 3 bases from V and 2 bases from J, leaving 6 bases between. The CDR3 length is 13 residues. Germline CDR1 reads MRHNA; CDR2 reads SNTAGT. CDR3 coding DNA: TGTGCCAGCAGTGAAAAGATCACAGATACGCAGTATTTT. Encoded protein: CASSEKITDTQYF.

V gene TRBV2 combines with J gene TRBJ1-2; possibly TRBD1 for D (5 bases). The germline V and J ends were trimmed by 1 base and 6 bases, with 12 bases remaining between them. There are 14 residues in the CDR3. Germline values: CDR1 SNHLY, CDR2 FYNNEI. The CDR3 loop reads CASSEGREGDGYTF. For the CDR3, the DNA is TGTGCCAGCAGTGAAGGCAGGGAAGGGGATGGCTACACCTTC.

The J gene is TRBJ1-2, the V gene TRBV9; D is unclear. V dropped 0 bases and J dropped 8 bases, with 14 bases sitting between them. CDR1 and CDR2 from the germline V gene are SGDLS and YYNGEE. This CDR3 comprises 14 residues. Here the CDR3 reads CASSVGNTEGGYTF. The CDR3 region has the DNA TGTGCCAGCAGCGTAGGTAACACCGAGGGCGGCTACACCTTC. Full variable domain (rest looked up from reference TRBV9 and TRBJ1-2): DSGVTQTPKHLITATGQRVTLRCSPRSGDLSVYWYQQSLDQGLQFLIQYYNGEERAKGNILERFSAQQFPDLHSELNLSSLELGDSALYFCASSVGNTEGGYTFGSGTRLTVV.

Of note for this clone: The sample contains more than one DNA sequence encoding this CDR3. The chain carries TRBV4-2 and TRBJ1-5; 8 bases match TRBD1. Per germline, CDR1 LGHNA and CDR2 YNFKEQ. The CDR3 is 15 amino acids. The V segment lost 4 bases and the J segment 7 bases; nucleotides outside the gene matches: 9. The CDR3 reads CASSRTDRGDQPQHF. In DNA form, the CDR3 reads TGTGCCAGCAGCCGCACTGACAGGGGCGACCAGCCCCAGCATTTT.

V and J are TRBV3-1 (or the pseudogene TRBV3-2) and TRBJ1-2, with a possible D match to TRBD1 (6 bases). The germline gives CDR1 LGHDT, CDR2 YNNKEL (reference sequence). The CDR3 loop spans 12 amino acids. V lost 3 bases and J 8 bases, leaving 10 bases between the germline ends. The CDR3 DNA follows: TGTGCCAGCAGCCAGACAGGCAACGGCTACACCTTC. It codes for CASSQTGNGYTF.

This chain links TRBV30 with TRBJ1-2; no reliable D call. This CDR3 has 11 residues. V was pared by 8 bases and J by 2 bases, with 9 bases between. Germline V gives CDR1 GTSNPN, CDR2 SVGIG (reference sequence). The CDR3 is CAGKINYGYTF. The CDR3 DNA follows: TGTGCCGGAAAAATAAACTATGGCTACACCTTC.

The CDR3 loop is CASSIEEGRSGNTIYF. The CDR3 DNA sequence: TGTGCCAGTAGTATAGAAGAGGGGAGATCTGGAAACACCATATATTTT. V and J are TRBV19 and TRBJ1-3; possibly TRBD1 for D (5 bases). The CDR3 loop spans 16 amino acids. V lost 0 bases and J lost 1, with 10 bases in between. Germline assignment: CDR1 LNHDA and CDR2 SQIVND (reference sequence).

V usage is TRBV29-1 and J usage is TRBJ2-5; 12 bases match TRBD2. The germline V gene has CDR1 SQVTM and CDR2 ANQGSEA. V was clipped by 4 bases and J by 9 bases; unmatched bases: 12. CDR3 size: 15 residues. CDR3 sequence: CSVVRTSGDSGAQYF. CDR3 DNA: TGCAGCGTTGTGAGGACTAGCGGGGATTCGGGGGCCCAGTACTTC. The full variable domain, in which reference TRBV29-1 and TRBJ2-5 provide the parts outside the CDR3, is SAVISQKPSRDICQRGTSLTIQCQVDSQVTMMFWYRQQPGQSLTLIATANQGSEATYESGFVIDKFPISRPNLTFSTLTVSNMSPEDSSIYLCSVVRTSGDSGAQYFGPGTRLLVL.

The gene calls are TRBV27 and TRBJ1-6, with 8 bases identical to TRBD1. This CDR3 has 15 amino acids. Germline trimming cut 6 bases from V and 6 bases from J; bases unmatched to any gene: 7. Germline-derived CDR1 and CDR2 are MNHEY and SMNVEV (reference sequence). The CDR3 sequence is CASRMNRGSNSPLHF. The CDR3 coding sequence is TGTGCCAGCAGAATGAACAGGGGGTCTAATTCACCCCTCCACTTT.

The chain recombines TRBV12-3 or TRBV12-4 with TRBJ1-1, with D hard to call. CDR3 length equals 12 residues. The V end lost 5 bases, the J end lost 8 bases, and 12 bases lay between the germline ends. This CDR3 is CASSDPGDEAFF. In DNA, the CDR3 is TGTGCCAGCAGTGACCCCGGAGACGAAGCTTTCTTT.

The gene calls are TRBV3-1 (or the pseudogene TRBV3-2) and TRBJ2-5, with 13 bases aligning to TRBD2. V lost 4 bases and J lost 7; bases outside the gene matches: 6. CDR1 is LGHDT and CDR2 is YNNKEL in the germline V gene (reference sequence). This CDR3 is built from 15 residues. The CDR3 here is CASSLGLAGEVTQYF. CDR3 DNA sequence: TGTGCCAGCAGCCTAGGACTAGCGGGGGAGGTGACCCAGTACTTC.

The gene calls are TRBV4-2 and TRBJ1-2, with 7 bases aligning to TRBD1. CDR3 length: 17 amino acids. The germline gives CDR1 LGHNA, CDR2 YNFKEQ. Trimming at V came to 1 base and at J to 3 bases, leaving 11 bases not matched to a gene. CDR3 amino acids: CASSQGLAGGRDYGYTF. The CDR3 DNA reads TGTGCCAGCAGCCAAGGCCTAGCAGGGGGACGGGACTATGGCTACACCTTC.

The chain is built from TRBV5-1 and TRBJ2-1, with no clear D. Germline V gene lookup returns CDR1 SGHRS and CDR2 YFSETQ. The CDR3 is 16 residues long. Trimming removed 4 bases from V and 0 bases from J, with 14 bases in between. This chain's CDR3 is CASSTAGSSSYNEQFF. The CDR3 DNA follows: TGCGCCAGCAGCACGGCCGGGTCGAGCTCCTACAATGAGCAGTTCTTC.

This chain joins TRBV2 and TRBJ2-1, with 7 bases lining up with TRBD1. With 7 bases clipped from V and 3 bases from J, the junction kept 12 bases outside the gene matches. Germline V gives CDR1 SNHLY, CDR2 FYNNEI. The CDR3 runs to 16 residues. Here the CDR3 DNA reads TGTGCCAGCATGAGTGGGAGACAGGGAAACTACAATGAGCAGTTCTTC. This codes for CASMSGRQGNYNEQFF.

The chain uses TRBV23-1 and TRBJ2-7, with a possible D match to TRBD2 (5 bases). TRBV23-1 is an ORF, with its function uncertain. The length of the CDR3 is 17 residues. The V and J ends lost 4 bases and 6 bases respectively, with 25 bases between them. Here the CDR3 DNA reads TGCGCCAGCAGTCCCCACAAAACGGCCGGAGGTGATAGCGAGCAGTACTTC. It codes for CASSPHKTAGGDSEQYF.

The V gene is TRBV7-8, the J gene TRBJ1-5, with 7 bases identical to TRBD1. CDR1 is SGHVS and CDR2 is FQNEAQ in the germline V gene. This CDR3 is 18 amino acids long. Trimming at V came to 1 base and at J to 3 bases, leaving 12 bases not matched to a gene. The DNA for the CDR3 is TGTGCCAGCAGCTTAGGTCCTGGGGCAGGGGGAATCAATCAGCCCCAGCATTTT. As protein: CASSLGPGAGGINQPQHF.

V usage is TRBV18 and J usage is TRBJ1-2; 7 bases align to TRBD1. The CDR3 loop spans 16 amino acids. The V segment lost 4 bases and the J segment 0 bases; nucleotides outside the gene matches: 8. In germline, CDR1 is KGHSH, CDR2 LQKENI. DNA for the CDR3: TGTGCCAGCTCACTCGGCGGGACAGCCACTAACTATGGCTACACCTTC. Translating gives CASSLGGTATNYGYTF. The full variable domain, in which reference TRBV18 and TRBJ1-2 provide the parts outside the CDR3, is NAGVMQNPRHLVRRRGQEARLRCSPMKGHSHVYWYRQLPEEGLKFMVYLQKENIIDESGMPKERFSAEFPKEGPSILRIQQVVRGDSAAYFCASSLGGTATNYGYTFGSGTRLTVV.

The chain is built from TRBV6-5 and TRBJ1-5; D is undetermined. V shed 5 bases and J shed 0 bases, with 8 bases lying between them. CDR3 length equals 14 residues. Germline loops: CDR1 MNHEY, CDR2 SVGAGI. The CDR3: CASSTVYSNQPQHF. CDR3 in DNA: TGTGCCAGCAGTACAGTCTATAGCAATCAGCCCCAGCATTTT.

The chain carries TRBV19 and TRBJ2-7; no clear D gene. The CDR3 sequence is 14 residues long. Germline assignment: CDR1 LNHDA and CDR2 SQIVND (reference sequence). Trimming removed 4 bases at V and 3 bases at J, with 13 bases between. CDR3 in amino acids: CASSSGRTSYEQYF. The CDR3 DNA sequence: TGTGCCAGTAGTAGTGGCAGGACCAGCTACGAGCAGTACTTC.

V is TRBV5-1 and J is TRBJ2-7; a weak D match, TRBD2 (6 bases). The V gene lost 0 bases and the J gene lost 3 bases, with 10 bases spanning the gap. The CDR3 extends over 14 amino acids. Germline loops: CDR1 SGHRS, CDR2 YFSETQ. The CDR3 here is CASSLAGGSYEQYF. CDR3 nucleotides: TGCGCCAGCAGCTTGGCCGGGGGAAGCTACGAGCAGTACTTC.

This clone turned up a few times. The rearrangement joins TRBV5-1 to TRBJ2-7, with 7 bases identical to TRBD1. Germline V lookup: CDR1 SGHRS, CDR2 YFSETQ. Trimming removed 4 bases from V and 13 bases from J; junction bases left unmatched: 8. This CDR3 contains 11 residues. CDR3 coding DNA: TGCGCCAGCAGCGACGGGGACAGCGGTTACTTC. This sequence encodes CASSDGDSGYF. The whole variable domain, filled in from reference TRBV5-1 and TRBJ2-7, reads KAGVTQTPRYLIKTRGQQVTLSCSPISGHRSVSWYQQTPGQGLQFLFEYFSETQRNKGNFPGRFSGRQFSNSRSEMNVSTLELGDSALYLCASSDGDSGYFGPGTRLTVT.

The chain employs TRBV28 and TRBJ1-5, with D maybe TRBD1 (5 bases). Germline V CDR1 and CDR2: MDHEN, SYDVKM. This CDR3 comprises 13 residues. V dropped 7 bases and J dropped 0 bases, with 7 bases sitting between them. CDR3 sequence (DNA): TGTGCCAGCACCAGGGATAGCAATCAGCCCCAGCATTTT. Translating it yields CASTRDSNQPQHF.

This chain's CDR3 is CASRETAWGLDHYGYTF. The CDR3 coding sequence is TGTGCCAGCAGGGAGACGGCGTGGGGGTTGGACCACTATGGCTACACCTTC. This chain joins TRBV28 and TRBJ1-2; tentatively, D is TRBD1 (5 bases). Germline CDR1 and CDR2: MDHEN and SYDVKM. The CDR3 is 17 residues long. Trimming took 6 bases from V and 3 from J, leaving 23 bases between them.